This TCR beta chain is drawn from a study of blood T cells in healthy people across ages. Looking at the study overall: About one barcoded beta molecule was captured per two T cells (by template switching). Study outcomes and limitations: Aged donors had fewer naive CD4+ cells and lower diversity than long-lived donors.

Alongside a J-beta primer mix, a sample-barcoded 5' primer served in a second PCR lasting about 6 to 12 cycles. TCRdb processed the 5' RACE reads anew with MiXCR; each CDR3 protein has one entry. Of under 1,000,000 distinct CDR3 sequences in the sample, roughly 40% were seen once. This clonotype was counted many times. Antigen specificity is unknown. Germline V gene data show CDR1 as SGHTA and CDR2 as FQGNSA. The CDR3 loop spans 14 amino acids. Deletions cut 3 bases from V and 1 base from J, with 9 bases between. V is TRBV7-2 and J is TRBJ2-5; tentatively, D is TRBD1 or TRBD2 (5 bases each). This receptor was identified in a young man in good health. Sequenced input: blood. Here the CDR3 DNA reads TGTGCCAGCAGCTTGGGACGGGCCCAAGAGACCCAGTACTTC. It specifies CASSLGRAQETQYF.